This T cell receptor (beta chain) was captured by sequencing in a study of CD8+ T cells in alopecia areata. About the study: Treatment ran 6 to 18 months, with 6 months of follow-up afterward. Study outcomes and limitations: Scalp samples also contribute reads from the resident alphabeta T cells found in normal skin. Normal scalp had lower clonality than lesional scalp, with alopecia totalis/universalis lesions showing this most strongly.

cDNA reverse transcribed from extracted RNA served as the sequencing template. TCRdb keeps only in-frame clones here, not all; method: immunoSEQ multiplex PCR. The sample consists of about 180,000 clones, 50% to 70% of them appearing once. Regarding this clone: Its antigen is not known.

Sequenced material: CD4+ T cells sorted from blood, taken at week 0. The clonotype was recovered from a human donor with alopecia areata.

CDR3 nucleotide sequence: TGTGCCAGCAGCTTAAGATCGGGGGTCTCCTACAATGAGCAGTTCTTC. Protein: CASSLRSGVSYNEQFF. V is TRBV7-3 and J is TRBJ2-1, with a tentative D call TRBD2 (6 bases). V shed 1 base and J shed 0 bases, with 10 bases lying between them. The CDR3 totals 16 residues. The V gene's germline CDR1 is SGHTA and CDR2 FQGTGA.